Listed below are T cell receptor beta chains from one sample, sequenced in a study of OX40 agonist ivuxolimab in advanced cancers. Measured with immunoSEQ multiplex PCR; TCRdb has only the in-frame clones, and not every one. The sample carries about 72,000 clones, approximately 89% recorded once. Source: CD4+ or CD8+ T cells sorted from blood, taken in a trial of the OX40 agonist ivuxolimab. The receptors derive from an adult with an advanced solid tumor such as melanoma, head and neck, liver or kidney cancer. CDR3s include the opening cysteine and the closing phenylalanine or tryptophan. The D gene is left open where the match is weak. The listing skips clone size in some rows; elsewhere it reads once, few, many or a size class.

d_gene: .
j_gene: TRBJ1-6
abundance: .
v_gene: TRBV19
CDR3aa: CASSVIFRDSPLHF
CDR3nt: TGTGCCAGTAGTGTGATATTCAGGGATTCACCCCTCCACTTT

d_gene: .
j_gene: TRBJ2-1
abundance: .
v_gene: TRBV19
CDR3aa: CASSFPGQLNEQFF
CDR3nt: TGTGCCAGTAGTTTCCCCGGACAGCTCAATGAGCAGTTCTTC

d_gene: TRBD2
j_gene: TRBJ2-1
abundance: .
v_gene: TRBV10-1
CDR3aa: CASSESRLAGPRSYNEQFF
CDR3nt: TGCGCCAGCAGTGAGTCGAGGCTAGCGGGGCCCCGCTCCTACAATGAGCAGTTCTTC

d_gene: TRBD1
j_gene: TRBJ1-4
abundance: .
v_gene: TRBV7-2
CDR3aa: CASSKQGANEKLFF
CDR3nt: TGTGCCAGCAGCAAACAGGGGGCTAATGAAAAACTGTTTTTT

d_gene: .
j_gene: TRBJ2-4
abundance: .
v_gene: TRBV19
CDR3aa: CASSPLDKNIQYF
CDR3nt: TGTGCCAGTAGTCCTCTAGACAAAAACATTCAGTACTTC

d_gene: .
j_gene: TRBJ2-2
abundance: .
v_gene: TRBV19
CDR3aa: CASSDGLRTGELFF
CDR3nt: TGTGCCAGTAGTGACGGGTTACGCACCGGGGAGCTGTTTTTT

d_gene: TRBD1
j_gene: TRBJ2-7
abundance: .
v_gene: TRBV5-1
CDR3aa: CASSLGTGGIYEQYF
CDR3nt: TGCGCCAGCAGCTTGGGTACAGGGGGTATCTACGAGCAGTACTTC

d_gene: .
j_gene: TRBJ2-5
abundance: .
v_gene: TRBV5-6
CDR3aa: CASSLAFGGWETQYF
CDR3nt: TGTGCCAGCAGCTTGGCTTTTGGCGGATGGGAGACCCAGTACTTC

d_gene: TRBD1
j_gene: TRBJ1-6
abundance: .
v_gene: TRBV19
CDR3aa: CASSATGAGQASPLHF
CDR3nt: TGTGCCAGTAGTGCAACCGGGGCGGGACAGGCGTCACCCCTCCACTTT

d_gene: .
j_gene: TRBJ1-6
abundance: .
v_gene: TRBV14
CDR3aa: CASSQWGEYNSPLHF
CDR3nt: TGTGCCAGCAGCCAATGGGGGGAGTATAATTCACCCCTCCACTTT

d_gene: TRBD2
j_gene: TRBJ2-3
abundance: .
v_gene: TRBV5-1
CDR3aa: CASSLGLAEGDTQYF
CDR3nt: TGCGCCAGCAGCCTAGGACTAGCGGAGGGGGATACGCAGTATTTT

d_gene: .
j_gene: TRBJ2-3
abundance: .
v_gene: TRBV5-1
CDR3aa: CASSFVPVNTDTQYF
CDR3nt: TGCGCCAGCAGCTTCGTGCCTGTGAACACAGATACGCAGTATTTT

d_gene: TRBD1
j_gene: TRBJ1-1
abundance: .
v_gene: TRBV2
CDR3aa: CASSGAGGWGTEAFF
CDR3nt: TGTGCCAGCAGTGGGGCAGGGGGCTGGGGCACTGAAGCTTTCTTT

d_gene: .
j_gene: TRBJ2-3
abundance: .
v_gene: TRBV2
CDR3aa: CASSAPGGGSTDTQYF
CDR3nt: TGTGCCAGCAGCGCTCCTGGTGGGGGCAGCACAGATACGCAGTATTTT

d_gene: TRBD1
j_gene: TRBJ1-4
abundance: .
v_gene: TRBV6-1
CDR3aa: CASSEVPGQVATNEKLFF
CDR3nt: TGTGCCAGCAGTGAAGTTCCGGGACAGGTAGCAACTAATGAAAAACTGTTTTTT

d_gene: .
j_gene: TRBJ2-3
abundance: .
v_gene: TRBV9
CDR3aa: CASSLSEVGTDTQYF
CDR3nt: TGTGCCAGCAGCCTCAGCGAAGTGGGCACAGATACGCAGTATTTT

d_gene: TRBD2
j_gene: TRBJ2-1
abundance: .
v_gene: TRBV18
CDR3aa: CASSNSMTSRNEQFF
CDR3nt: TGTGCCAGCTCAAACTCCATGACTAGCCGTAATGAGCAGTTCTTC

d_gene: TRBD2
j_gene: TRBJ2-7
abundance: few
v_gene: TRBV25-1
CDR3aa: CASSDSGLVRGEQYF
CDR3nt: TGTGCCAGCAGTGACTCGGGACTAGTGAGAGGCGAGCAGTACTTC

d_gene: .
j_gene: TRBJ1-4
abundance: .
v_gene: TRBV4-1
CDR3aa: CASSPSGWLDEKLFF
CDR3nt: TGCGCCAGCAGCCCCTCAGGGTGGTTGGATGAAAAACTGTTTTTT

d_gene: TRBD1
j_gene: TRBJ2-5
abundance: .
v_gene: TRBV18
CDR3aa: CASSTEQGAEETQYF
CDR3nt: TGTGCCAGCTCAACGGAACAGGGGGCCGAAGAGACCCAGTACTTC

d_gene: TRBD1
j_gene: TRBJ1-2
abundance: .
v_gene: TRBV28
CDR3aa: CASSLRGRDYTF
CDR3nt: TGTGCCAGCAGTCTCAGGGGGCGAGACTACACCTTC

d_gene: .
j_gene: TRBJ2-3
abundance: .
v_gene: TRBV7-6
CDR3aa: CASSQIDTQYF
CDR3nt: TGTGCCAGCAGTCAGATAGATACGCAGTATTTT

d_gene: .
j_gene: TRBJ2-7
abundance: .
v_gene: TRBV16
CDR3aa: CASTPRGEQYF
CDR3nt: TGTGCCAGCACCCCACGGGGAGAGCAGTACTTC

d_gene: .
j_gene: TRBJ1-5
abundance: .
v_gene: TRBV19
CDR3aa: CASSTGIMDQPQHF
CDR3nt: TGTGCCAGTAGTACTGGGATTATGGATCAGCCCCAGCATTTT

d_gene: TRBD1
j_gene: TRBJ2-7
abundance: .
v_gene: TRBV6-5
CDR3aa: CASRYPGQGVYEQYF
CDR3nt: TGTGCCAGCAGATATCCGGGACAGGGGGTCTACGAGCAGTACTTC

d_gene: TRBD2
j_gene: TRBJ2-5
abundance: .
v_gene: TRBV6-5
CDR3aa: CASSPTGGRGETQYF
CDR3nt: TGTGCCAGCAGTCCTACCGGCGGGCGGGGGGAGACCCAGTACTTC

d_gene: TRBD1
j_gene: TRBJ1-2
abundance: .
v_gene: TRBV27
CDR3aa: CASSFSDRGFGYTF
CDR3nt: TGTGCCAGCAGTTTCTCTGACAGGGGGTTTGGCTACACCTTC

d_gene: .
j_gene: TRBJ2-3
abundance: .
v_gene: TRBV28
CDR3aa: CASKWGGRSTDTQYF
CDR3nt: TGTGCCAGCAAGTGGGGGGGCCGGAGCACAGATACGCAGTATTTT

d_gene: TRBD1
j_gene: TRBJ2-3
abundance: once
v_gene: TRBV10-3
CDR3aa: CAINPRGQETDTQYF
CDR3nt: TGTGCCATCAACCCCAGGGGACAGGAAACAGATACGCAGTATTTT

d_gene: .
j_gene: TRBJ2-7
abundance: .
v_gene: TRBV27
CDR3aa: CASWDKGSYEQYF
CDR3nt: TGTGCCAGCTGGGACAAGGGGTCCTACGAGCAGTACTTC

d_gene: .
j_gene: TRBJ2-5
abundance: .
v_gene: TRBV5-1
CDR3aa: CASSFPGSETQYF
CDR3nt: TGCGCCAGCAGCTTCCCGGGATCAGAGACCCAGTACTTC